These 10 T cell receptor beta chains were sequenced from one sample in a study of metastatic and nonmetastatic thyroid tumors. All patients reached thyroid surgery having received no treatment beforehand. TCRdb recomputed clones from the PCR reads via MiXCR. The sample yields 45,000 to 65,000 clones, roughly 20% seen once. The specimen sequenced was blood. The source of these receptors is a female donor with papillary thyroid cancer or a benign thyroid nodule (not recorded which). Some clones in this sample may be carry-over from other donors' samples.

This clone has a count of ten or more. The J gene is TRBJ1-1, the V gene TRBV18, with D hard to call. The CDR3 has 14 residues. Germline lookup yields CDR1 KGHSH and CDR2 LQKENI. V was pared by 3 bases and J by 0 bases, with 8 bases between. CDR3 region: CASSPSQLNTEAFF. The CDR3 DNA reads TGTGCCAGCTCACCCTCTCAGCTGAACACTGAAGCTTTCTTT.

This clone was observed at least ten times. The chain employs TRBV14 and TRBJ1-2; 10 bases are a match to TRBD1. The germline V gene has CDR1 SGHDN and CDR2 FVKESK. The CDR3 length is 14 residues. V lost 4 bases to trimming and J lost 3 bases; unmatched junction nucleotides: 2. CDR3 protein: CASSRTGGHYGYTF. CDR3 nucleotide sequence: TGTGCCAGCAGCCGGACAGGGGGTCACTATGGCTACACCTTC.

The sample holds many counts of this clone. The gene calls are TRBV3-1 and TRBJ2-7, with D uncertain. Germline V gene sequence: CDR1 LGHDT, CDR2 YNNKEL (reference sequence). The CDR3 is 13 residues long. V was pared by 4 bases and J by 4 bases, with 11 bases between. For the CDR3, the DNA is TGTGCCAGCAGCCCCACGACGACTTACGAGCAGTACTTC. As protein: CASSPTTTYEQYF.

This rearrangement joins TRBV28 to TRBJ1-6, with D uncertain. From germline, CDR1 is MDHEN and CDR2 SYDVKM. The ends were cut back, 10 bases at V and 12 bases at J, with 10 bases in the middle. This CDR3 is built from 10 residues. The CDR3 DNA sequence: TGTGCCATCACCGGTGAACCCCTCCACTTT. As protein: CAITGEPLHF.

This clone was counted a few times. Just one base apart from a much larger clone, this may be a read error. The CDR3 bases are TGCAGCGCCGGGGACATCTATGGCTACACCTTC. This sequence encodes CSAGDIYGYTF. The chain is built from TRBV29-1 and TRBJ1-2; perhaps TRBD1 as D (6 bases). CDR3 length: 11 amino acids. Looked up from germline, CDR1 is SQVTM and CDR2 is ANQGSEA. V was trimmed by 7 bases and J by 4 bases, leaving 10 bases between them.

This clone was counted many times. The CDR3 nucleotides read TGTGCCAGCAGCGTAGGTACCTTCGGCGACACCATATATTTT. Translation: CASSVGTFGDTIYF. The chain uses TRBV9 and TRBJ1-3; D is uncertain. Trimming took off 0 bases at V and 8 bases at J, with 12 bases between the two ends. Germline loops: CDR1 SGDLS, CDR2 YYNGEE. The CDR3 runs to 14 residues.

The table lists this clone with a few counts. In nucleotides, the CDR3 is TGTGCCAGCAGTCTTGGGGGGCTCCCTGAAGAACCGTTTTTT. Protein: CASSLGGLPEEPFF. V gene TRBV12-3 or TRBV12-4 combines with J gene TRBJ1-4; D might be TRBD1 (6 bases). The CDR3 loop spans 14 amino acids. The ends were cut back, 5 bases at V and 16 bases at J, with 23 bases in the middle.

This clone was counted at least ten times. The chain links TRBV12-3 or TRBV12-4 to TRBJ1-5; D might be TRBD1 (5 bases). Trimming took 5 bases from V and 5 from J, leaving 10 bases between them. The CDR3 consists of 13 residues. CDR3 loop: CASSPRGDQPQHF. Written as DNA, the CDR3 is TGTGCCAGCAGTCCTCGGGGGGATCAGCCCCAGCATTTT.

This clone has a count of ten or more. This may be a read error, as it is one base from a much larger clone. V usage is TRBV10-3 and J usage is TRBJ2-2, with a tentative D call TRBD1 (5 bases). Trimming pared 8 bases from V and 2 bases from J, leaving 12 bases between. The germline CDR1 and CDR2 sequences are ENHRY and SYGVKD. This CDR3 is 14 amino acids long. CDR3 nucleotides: TGTGCCATCGGGGCGGAACTAAACACCGGGGAGCTGTTTTTT. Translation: CAIGAELNTGELFF.

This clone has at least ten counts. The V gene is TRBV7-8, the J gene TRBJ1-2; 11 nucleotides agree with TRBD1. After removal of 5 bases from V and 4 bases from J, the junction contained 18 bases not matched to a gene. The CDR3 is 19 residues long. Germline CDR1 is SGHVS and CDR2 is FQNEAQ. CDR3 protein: CASSHPGQGVSKEGYGYTF. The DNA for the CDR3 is TGTGCCAGCAGCCACCCGGGACAGGGGGTAAGTAAAGAAGGCTATGGCTACACCTTC.